One T cell receptor beta chain is described in this entry. Its antigen is still unknown. At one end the junction does not follow the germline gene, possibly because of a read error. CDR1 and CDR2, per the germline V gene, are MNHNS and SASEGT. From the cysteine through the phenylalanine, the CDR3 covers 16 amino acids. Of all the DNA, just the CDR3 is kept, 48 bases in frame from base 1. The data belong to a study of esophageal squamous cell carcinoma under preoperative chemotherapy (dated by TCRdb to the late 2010s). At the level of the whole study: In the study, TCR repertoires were profiled in both peripheral blood T cells and tumor-infiltrating lymphocytes. The cohort comprised about 5 patients with primary esophageal squamous cell carcinoma. The study examined the effect of paclitaxel-nedaplatin chemotherapy on T-cell receptor repertoires in patients with esophageal squamous cell carcinoma. Repertoires were compared between samples taken before and after paclitaxel-nedaplatin therapy. Results the study describes overall, beyond this receptor: TCR diversity increased significantly in peripheral T cells after chemotherapy, but not in tumor-infiltrating lymphocytes. The analysis included only a handful of patients with esophageal squamous cell carcinoma, making the cohort small. Paclitaxel-nedaplatin therapy induced immediate and substantial clonotype frequency changes, with contraction more likely among abundant clones than amplification. Tumor-infiltrating lymphocytes after treatment appeared to come partly from peripheral T cells migrating into the tumor, rather than solely from local clonal changes.

Explained via the paper, the time point label denotes: before preoperative PTX-NDP chemotherapy. Paclitaxel-nedaplatin was administered to patients as preoperative chemotherapy before surgery. Library prep was done by PCR. The listed sequencing device is HiSeq X Ten. TCR repertoires were characterized by high-throughput sequencing. TCRdb cleaned the public reads at Q25 with fastp, built clones with MiXCR and kept in-frame beta chains. Each CDR3 protein appears once, grouped with its most common genes and DNA. This sample comprises some 16,000 distinct CDR3 sequences, roughly 60% of them detected only once. About half of the sample is held by the ten biggest clonotypes.

In this chain, TRBV6-1 is recombined with TRBJ2-6; the D segment could be TRBD1, given 6 matching bases. The source of this sequence is a human donor with esophageal squamous cell carcinoma. The donor label of this sample is uncertain. Collection took place from a patient given preoperative chemotherapy. The CDR3 in this case is CASSELDSSGANVQTF. DNA sequence: TGTGCCAGCAGTGAACTGGACAGCTCTGGCGCCAACGTCCAGACCTTC.